This TCR beta chain appears in the sequencing data of a study of T cells in Graves' hyperthyroidism and ophthalmopathy. Clinical symptoms, serum thyroxine and TRAb, thyroid ultrasound and orbital computed tomography together formed the diagnostic basis. It was RNA transcripts that yielded the amplified TCR beta CDR3 regions. The study used the HTBI primer set for a first-round RT-PCR of the TCR CDR3. One entry per CDR3 protein, called by TCRdb with MiXCR from the multiplex PCR reads. The sample contains some 490,000 distinct CDR3 sequences, about 20% of which appear only once. Trimming removed 4 bases at V and 6 bases at J, with 19 bases between. This CDR3 is 15 amino acids long. The germline V gene has CDR1 SGHTA and CDR2 FQGNSA. This clonotype was counted ten times or more.

The sequence was obtained from a woman in her 70s with Graves' ophthalmopathy. The V call is TRBV7-2, the J call TRBJ2-7; a possible D gene is TRBD1 (5 bases). Sequencing was done on a sample of blood. The CDR3 coding sequence is TGTGCCAGCAGCTCAACCCGCCAGGGATCGGGCGAGCAGTACTTC. This translates into CASSSTRQGSGEQYF.